This paragraph reports one TCR beta chain. Its antigen is unknown. Germline trimming cut 6 bases from V and 6 bases from J; bases unmatched to any gene: 11. CDR1 SEHNR and CDR2 FQNEAQ come from the germline V gene (reference sequence). The CDR3 spans 16 residues. The data belong to a study of T cell responses to AZD1222 COVID-19 vaccine. General study results and limits: Across the whole spike, CD4 TCRs peaked at regions 160-218 and 743-854. Donors in the cohort were predominantly white British and more often female, and clonal diversity was possibly underestimated. Elevations in Spike-specific TCR breadth and depth followed administration of two AZD1222 doses.

Sequencing used immunoSEQ multiplex PCR; TCRdb keeps in-frame clones, though not all of them. The repertoire holds 90,000 to 95,000 clones, roughly 90% seen once, with 12% in the top ten. This receptor was identified in an adult who received the AZD1222 COVID-19 vaccine. Source: peripheral blood, taken 28 days after the second AZD1222 dose. The gene calls are TRBV7-9 and TRBJ2-1, with 10 bases identical to TRBD1. As DNA, the CDR3 is TGTGCCAGCAGGCAAACGACAGGGGGCGGCTTCAATGAGCAGTTCTTC. It is translated as CASRQTTGGGFNEQFF. The complete variable domain, with remaining parts taken from reference TRBV7-9 and TRBJ2-1, reads DTGVSQNPRHKITKRGQNVTFRCDPISEHNRLYWYRQTLGQGPEFLTYFQNEAQLEKSRLLSDRFSAERPKGSFSTLEIQRTEQGDSAMYLCASRQTTGGGFNEQFFGPGTRLTVL.